The 21 T cell receptor beta chains reported below all come from one sample, sequenced in a study of blood T cell repertoires in COVID-19. Measured with immunoSEQ multiplex PCR; TCRdb has only the in-frame clones, and not every one. The data hold 140,000 to 150,000 clones, with roughly four fifths observed a single time. The sequenced material came from peripheral blood. These receptors were obtained from a human donor with acute or convalescent COVID-19. The donor label of this sample is uncertain.

The chain is built from TRBV3-1 (or the pseudogene TRBV3-2) and TRBJ1-6; D unclear. V lost 4 bases, J lost 8 bases, and 21 bases lay in between. The CDR3 totals 17 residues. Germline values: CDR1 LGHDT, CDR2 YNNKEL (reference sequence). The CDR3 DNA reads as TGTGCCAGCAGCCTCATCGCGGGCCCCCGGTATTATTCACCCCTCCACTTT. This sequence encodes CASSLIAGPRYYSPLHF.

The V gene is TRBV24-1, the J gene TRBJ1-1; a weak D match, TRBD1 (5 bases). The germline CDR1 and CDR2 sequences are KGHDR and SFDVKD. The CDR3 has 14 amino acids. With 3 bases removed from V and 4 bases from J, the gap between germline ends came to 11 bases. The CDR3 DNA is TGTGCCACCAGTGATGGGGGAGGAATCACTGAAGCTTTCTTT. Translating gives CATSDGGGITEAFF.

This clone was observed a few times. The J gene is TRBJ2-7, the V gene TRBV21-1; the tabulated D call, TRBD2, remains unverified against the DNA. TRBV21-1 is noted as a pseudogene. CDR3 length equals 15 residues. The CDR3 nucleotides read TGTGCCAGCAGCAGGGACTCAGGTAGCTCCTACGAGCAGTACTTC. It codes for CASSRDSGSSYEQYF.

The chain combines TRBV19 with TRBJ2-6; unclear D gene. Trimming pared 5 bases from V and 8 bases from J, leaving 19 bases between. The germline CDR1 and CDR2 sequences are LNHDA and SQIVND (reference sequence). The CDR3 length is 16 residues. CDR3: CASSPKASRSTNVLTF. CDR3 DNA: TGTGCCAGTAGTCCTAAGGCATCCAGGTCGACCAACGTCCTGACTTTC.

This chain connects TRBV24-1 to TRBJ1-1; TRBD1 might be the D (5 bases). Trimming cost V 4 bases and J 8 bases, with 16 bases left between them. Germline-derived CDR1 and CDR2 are KGHDR and SFDVKD. The CDR3 consists of 14 residues. CDR3 sequence reads: CATSDPGTPWEAFF. CDR3 bases: TGTGCCACCAGTGACCCCGGGACTCCCTGGGAAGCTTTCTTT.

There are a few counts of this clone. The J gene is TRBJ1-6, the V gene TRBV5-1, with 7 bases that match TRBD1. The germline CDR1 and CDR2 sequences are SGHRS and YFSETQ. The CDR3 loop spans 14 amino acids. After removal of 4 bases from V and 6 bases from J, the junction contained 4 bases not matched to a gene. CDR3 amino acids: CASSQGGRNSPLHF. CDR3 nucleotides: TGCGCCAGCAGCCAAGGGGGCCGTAATTCACCCCTCCACTTT.

The genes are TRBV19 and TRBJ2-2; 7 bases are shared with TRBD2. V shed 3 bases, J shed 1 base, and the junction held 2 bases outside the gene matches. The CDR3 consists of 15 residues. CDR1 LNHDA and CDR2 SQIVND come from the germline V gene (reference sequence). The CDR3 DNA sequence: TGTGCCAGTAGTATGACGGGGGGGAACACCGGGGAGCTGTTTTTT. Protein sequence: CASSMTGGNTGELFF. Filled out from reference TRBV19 and TRBJ2-2, the complete variable domain reads DGGITQSPKYLFRKEGQNVTLSCEQNLNHDAMYWYRQDPGQGLRLIYYSQIVNDFQKGDIAEGYSVSREKKESFPLTVTSAQKNPTAFYLCASSMTGGNTGELFFGEGSRLTVL.

The chain couples TRBV6-5 to TRBJ1-2; 7 bases agree with TRBD1. Germline CDR1 MNHEY, CDR2 SVGAGI. This CDR3 contains 14 residues. V was clipped by 9 bases and J by 4 bases; unmatched bases: 11. CDR3 sequence: CASQPPQGSYGYTF. The CDR3, as DNA: TGTGCCAGTCAACCTCCACAGGGGAGCTATGGCTACACCTTC.

The V and J genes are TRBV18 and TRBJ2-3; D unresolved. Germline V lookup: CDR1 KGHSH, CDR2 LQKENI. The CDR3 is made up of 11 amino acids. With 5 bases removed from V and 2 bases from J, the gap between germline ends came to 2 bases. CDR3: CASSYTDTQYF. The DNA of the CDR3 is TGTGCCAGCTCATACACAGATACGCAGTATTTT.

The chain joins TRBV11-2 to TRBJ2-1; TRBD1 is a possible D gene (5 bases). Trimming stripped 4 bases from V and 3 bases from J, with 13 bases between. Per germline, CDR1 SGHAT and CDR2 FQNNGV. The CDR3 totals 15 residues. The CDR3 reads CASSSLDSFYNEQFF. The CDR3 bases are TGTGCCAGCAGCTCTCTTGACAGTTTCTACAATGAGCAGTTCTTC. The variable domain in full, completed from reference TRBV11-2 and TRBJ2-1, reads EAGVAQSPRYKIIEKRQSVAFWCNPISGHATLYWYQQILGQGPKLLIQFQNNGVVDDSQLPKDRFSAERLKGVDSTLKIQPAKLEDSAVYLCASSSLDSFYNEQFFGPGTRLTVL.

The V and J genes are TRBV11-2 and TRBJ2-2; possibly TRBD2 for D (6 bases). CDR1 SGHAT and CDR2 FQNNGV come from the germline V gene. V gave up 5 bases and J gave up 0 bases, with 19 bases separating them. This CDR3 is 18 amino acids long. The CDR3 loop reads CASSPKLVGGPNTGELFF. CDR3 nucleotide sequence: TGTGCCAGCAGCCCTAAACTGGTGGGGGGACCGAACACCGGGGAGCTGTTTTTT.

The chain combines TRBV6-5 with TRBJ1-1; 8 bases agree with TRBD1. In germline, CDR1 is MNHEY, CDR2 SVGAGI. The CDR3 spans 14 residues. V gave up 4 bases and J gave up 7 bases; unmatched junction bases: 8. CDR3 amino acids: CASSSGQVDREAFF. As DNA, the CDR3 is TGTGCCAGCAGTTCGGGACAGGTTGATCGTGAAGCTTTCTTT.

This clone showed up just a few times. The rearrangement links TRBV29-1 to TRBJ2-5; 10 positions match TRBD1. CDR1 is SQVTM, CDR2 ANQGSEA, per germline. The V and J ends lost 2 bases and 4 bases, in that order; junction bases with no gene match: 1. The CDR3 is 13 amino acids. CDR3 region: CSVERDRGETQYF. The CDR3, as DNA: TGCAGCGTTGAAAGGGACAGGGGAGAGACCCAGTACTTC.

This clone was counted only a few times. The CDR3 bases are TGTGCCAGCAGTCCGACAGGGTCGACTGGAAACACCATATATTTT. It is translated as CASSPTGSTGNTIYF. The chain joins TRBV5-4 to TRBJ1-3, with 7 bases identical to TRBD1. The ends lost 5 bases at V and 2 bases at J; junction bases unmatched: 7. Germline V gene lookup returns CDR1 SGHNT and CDR2 YYREEE (reference sequence). This CDR3 has 15 amino acids. The full variable domain, completed using reference TRBV5-4 and TRBJ1-3, is ETGVTQSPTHLIKTRGQQVTLRCSSQSGHNTVSWYQQALGQGPQFIFQYYREEENGRGNFPPRFSGLQFPNYSSELNVNALELDDSALYLCASSPTGSTGNTIYFGEGSWLTVV.

The chain recombines TRBV14 with TRBJ2-7; 10 bases map to TRBD1. The CDR3 has 15 residues. The germline gives CDR1 SGHDN, CDR2 FVKESK. The ends lost 3 bases at V and 2 bases at J; junction bases unmatched: 4. The CDR3 reads CASSHWDRGTYEQYF. The CDR3 nucleotides are TGTGCCAGCAGCCATTGGGACAGGGGCACCTACGAGCAGTACTTC. Based on the CDR3 plus reference TRBV14 and TRBJ2-7, the full variable domain is EAGVTQFPSHSVIEKGQTVTLRCDPISGHDNLYWYRRVMGKEIKFLLHFVKESKQDESGMPNNRFLAERTGGTYSTLKVQPAELEDSGVYFCASSHWDRGTYEQYFGPGTRLTVT.

This clone was counted a few times. The V call is TRBV6-5, the J call TRBJ1-4; D is uncertain. V lost 5 bases, J lost 4 bases, and 8 bases lay in between. This CDR3 comprises 13 residues. From germline, CDR1 is MNHEY and CDR2 SVGAGI. CDR3 amino acids: CASSPGVNEKLFF. Written as DNA, the CDR3 is TGTGCCAGCAGTCCCGGGGTTAATGAAAAACTGTTTTTT.

The V call is TRBV9, the J call TRBJ2-1, with 8 bases lining up with TRBD1. J gave up 7 bases and V 5 bases, and 8 bases lay outside the gene matches. Germline V gene sequence: CDR1 SGDLS, CDR2 YYNGEE. This CDR3 is built from 14 residues. CDR3 loop: CASSLRTGWNEQFF. The CDR3 DNA is TGTGCCAGCAGTCTCCGGACAGGGTGGAATGAGCAGTTCTTC.

The chain carries TRBV29-1 and TRBJ1-5; the match to TRBD1 covers 12 bases. J was trimmed by 7 bases and V by 5 bases; bases with no gene match: 6. The CDR3 loop spans 14 amino acids. CDR1 is SQVTM, CDR2 ANQGSEA, per germline. The CDR3 protein is CSVLGQGAGQPQHF. The DNA for the CDR3 is TGCAGCGTTCTGGGACAGGGGGCAGGGCAGCCCCAGCATTTT.

This rearrangement joins TRBV27 to TRBJ1-2; 9 bases agree with TRBD1. Germline trimming cut 5 bases from V and 7 bases from J; bases unmatched to any gene: 14. This CDR3 comprises 16 residues. Germline CDR1 is MNHEY and CDR2 is SMNVEV (reference sequence). The CDR3 loop reads CASSPVGGQGKGGYTF. The DNA of the CDR3 is TGTGCCAGCAGTCCGGTGGGGGGACAGGGTAAGGGTGGCTACACCTTC.

This clone occurred once. The genes are TRBV7-9 and TRBJ2-4; D gene uncertain. The V gene's germline CDR1 is SEHNR and CDR2 FQNEAQ (reference sequence). Trimming took 0 bases from V and 6 from J, leaving 6 bases between them. The CDR3 consists of 13 residues. The CDR3: CASSLASLNIQYF. Written as DNA, the CDR3 is TGTGCCAGCAGCTTAGCCTCCCTAAACATTCAGTACTTC.

This clone was counted once. This chain uses TRBV19 with TRBJ1-2; D not resolved. The CDR3 has 11 residues. V lost 7 bases to trimming and J lost 8 bases, with 11 bases between them. CDR1 is LNHDA, CDR2 SQIVND, per germline (reference sequence). Here the CDR3 reads CASNSPSGYTF. The CDR3 DNA sequence: TGTGCCAGTAATTCCCCTTCCGGCTACACCTTC.